The sequence of this T cell receptor (beta chain) was determined in a study of blood T cell repertoires in COVID-19. Looking at the study overall: Whether acute or convalescent, the COVID-19 samples came from the United States, Italy and Spain.

Under the authors' procedure: Counts of nucleated cells, estimated from reference gene primer amplification, were obtained. The table came from immunoSEQ multiplex PCR; TCRdb's copy has only in-frame clones and leaves some out. That table is the source of V, J and clone size, and D and trimming were worked out from the DNA. The sample has approximately 100,000 clones, approximately 85% seen once; the top ten hold approximately 2.1%. Trimming removed 1 base from V and 1 base from J, with 5 bases in between. This CDR3 has 13 amino acids. Germline V gene sequence: CDR1 SGHKS, CDR2 YYEKEE (reference sequence).

The sequence was obtained from a human donor in a cohort sampled during active COVID-19. The material sequenced was peripheral blood. This chain uses TRBV5-5 with TRBJ1-1; a weak D match, TRBD1 (5 bases). The DNA of the CDR3 is TGTGCCAGCAGCTTGCAGGGGAACACTGAAGCTTTCTTT. It translates to CASSLQGNTEAFF. Full variable domain (rest looked up from reference TRBV5-5 and TRBJ1-1): DAGVTQSPTHLIKTRGQQVTLRCSPISGHKSVSWYQQVLGQGPQFIFQYYEKEERGRGNFPDRFSARQFPNYSSELNVNALLLGDSALYLCASSLQGNTEAFFGQGTRLTVV.